The 32 T cell receptor beta chains given below trace back to one sample, sequenced in a study of shared clonotypes between healthy human individuals. Using immunoSEQ multiplex PCR, the repertoire was profiled, and TCRdb retains in-frame clones only, with some absent. The sample lists 850,000 to 1,200,000 clones, about 77% seen once, with nearly 1.5% in the top ten. The sequenced sample consisted of memory CD4+ T cells sorted from blood. Subset here: CD45RA-negative fraction. These TCRs come from a man aged 18 to 35 in good health.

The chain joins TRBV7-3 to TRBJ1-1; D gene ambiguous. CDR1 SGHTA and CDR2 FQGTGA come from the germline V gene. The CDR3 is 13 residues long. V lost 5 bases and J lost 1, with 8 bases in between. The chain's CDR3 is CASSPAQNTEAFF. The DNA for the CDR3 is TGTGCCAGCAGCCCCGCCCAGAACACTGAAGCTTTCTTT.

The J gene is TRBJ1-5, the V gene TRBV2, with D possibly TRBD1 on 6 matching bases. Germline CDR1 reads SNHLY; CDR2 reads FYNNEI. V was trimmed by 2 bases and J by 6 bases, leaving 11 bases between them. This CDR3 spans 14 amino acids. Here the CDR3 reads CASSEWGLGQPQHF. The CDR3 DNA reads TGTGCCAGCAGTGAATGGGGGCTGGGTCAGCCCCAGCATTTT.

The J gene is TRBJ2-2, the V gene TRBV7-2, with D unresolved. V lost 3 bases, J lost 5 bases, and 16 bases lay in between. Germline CDR1 SGHTA, CDR2 FQGNSA. The CDR3 sequence is 16 residues long. Here the CDR3 DNA reads TGTGCCAGCAGCTTCGGCGGCTCATCCTATACCGGGGAGCTGTTTTTT. Encoded protein: CASSFGGSSYTGELFF.

The V gene is TRBV7-9, the J gene TRBJ2-7; no clear D gene. This CDR3 region has 13 residues. Trimming pared 5 bases from V and 0 bases from J, leaving 8 bases between. Germline CDR1 SEHNR, CDR2 FQNEAQ (reference sequence). The CDR3 loop is CASSPPSSYEQYF. CDR3 sequence (DNA): TGTGCCAGCAGCCCCCCGAGCTCCTACGAGCAGTACTTC.

This clone showed up just a few times. The chain joins TRBV6-6 to TRBJ2-7, with TRBD2 as a possible D gene (7 bases). V was cut by 6 bases and J by 4 bases, with 19 bases left in between. The CDR3 sequence is 15 residues long. Germline V gene data show CDR1 as MNHNY and CDR2 as SVGAGI (reference sequence). The CDR3 nucleotides read TGTGCCAGCAGACGACAGGTGCGGGAGTCGTACGAGCAGTACTTC. It yields the protein CASRRQVRESYEQYF.

This clone appeared many times. Here the CDR3 reads CASSQGQGHTDTQYF. CDR3 bases: TGCGCCAGCAGCCAAGGACAGGGACACACAGATACGCAGTATTTT. J is TRBJ2-3 and V is TRBV4-3, with 7 bases lining up with TRBD1. Trimming removed 1 base from V and 2 bases from J; junction bases left unmatched: 3. Germline V gives CDR1 LGHNA, CDR2 YSLEER. The CDR3 is 15 amino acids.

To note about this clone: Relative to the germline gene, one junction end is altered; a read error may explain this. The chain combines TRBV7-7 with TRBJ2-5; D perhaps matches TRBD2 (6 bases). The CDR3 runs 14 residues. Germline V gives CDR1 SSHAT, CDR2 FNYEAQ (reference sequence). The CDR3, as DNA: TGTGCTAGCAGCTTGTACGGGGGTCAAGAGACCCAGTACTTC. Translation gives CASSLYGGQETQYF.

This clone was detected only once. This chain joins TRBV5-1 and TRBJ1-2; D gene ambiguous. With 0 bases removed from V and 7 bases from J, the gap between germline ends came to 16 bases. CDR3 length equals 15 residues. Germline loops: CDR1 SGHRS, CDR2 YFSETQ. The chain's CDR3 is CASSLAGDSPGGYTF. CDR3 DNA sequence: TGCGCCAGCAGCTTGGCCGGCGATTCCCCCGGTGGCTACACCTTC. Supplemented by reference TRBV5-1 and TRBJ1-2, the full variable domain reads KAGVTQTPRYLIKTRGQQVTLSCSPISGHRSVSWYQQTPGQGLQFLFEYFSETQRNKGNFPGRFSGRQFSNSRSEMNVSTLELGDSALYLCASSLAGDSPGGYTFGSGTRLTVV.

The chain carries TRBV10-3 and TRBJ2-2; D assignment may be TRBD1 or TRBD2 (6 bases each). The CDR3 consists of 15 residues. V lost 3 bases, J lost 1 base, and 9 bases lay in between. CDR1 and CDR2 from the germline V gene are ENHRY and SYGVKD. CDR3 DNA: TGTGCCATCAGTGACCGGGGGCAGAACACCGGGGAGCTGTTTTTT. Translating it yields CAISDRGQNTGELFF.

The chain uses TRBV23-1 and TRBJ1-4; tentatively, D is TRBD1 (6 bases). TRBV23-1 is designated an ORF whose function remains uncertain. This CDR3 region has 15 residues. V lost 4 bases and J lost 3, with 12 bases in between. The CDR3 nucleotides read TGCGCCAGCAGTCTCTGGGGGGCAGCTAATGAAAAACTGTTTTTT. It is translated as CASSLWGAANEKLFF.

This clone was picked up one time. J is TRBJ1-2 and V is TRBV6-1, with a weak D call TRBD1 (6 bases). Germline V CDR1 and CDR2: MNHNS, SASEGT. The CDR3 extends over 15 amino acids. The ends were cut back, 3 bases at V and 9 bases at J, with 20 bases in the middle. The CDR3 DNA sequence: TGTGCCAGCAGTGAGAGTAGGGTTGGGGGGCAGAGCTACACCTTC. Protein sequence: CASSESRVGGQSYTF.

This chain links TRBV6-6 with TRBJ2-7; TRBD1 matches at 9 bases. CDR1 and CDR2 from the germline V gene are MNHNY and SVGAGI (reference sequence). This CDR3 has 14 amino acids. The J segment lost 7 bases and the V segment lost 6 bases, leaving 10 bases of the junction unmatched. The CDR3 region is CASRTTGGLGEQYF. CDR3 nucleotide sequence: TGTGCCAGCAGGACCACAGGGGGCCTGGGGGAGCAGTACTTC.

The chain carries TRBV7-3 and TRBJ2-7, with 7 bases identical to TRBD2. Losses at the gene ends were 7 bases for V and 4 bases for J; bases not matched to a gene: 10. The CDR3 sequence is 14 residues long. The germline V gene encodes CDR1 SGHTA and CDR2 FQGTGA. The CDR3 loop reads CASTKRGAPYEQYF. The CDR3 coding sequence is TGTGCCAGCACCAAGCGGGGTGCCCCTTACGAGCAGTACTTC.

In DNA form, the CDR3 reads TGCGCCAGCAGCAGGGACACCTATGAAGCTTTCTTT. Translated, it gives CASSRDTYEAFF. This rearrangement joins TRBV5-1 to TRBJ1-1, with D possibly TRBD1 on 6 matching bases. Germline values: CDR1 SGHRS, CDR2 YFSETQ. CDR3 length: 12 residues. V was shortened by 4 bases and J by 7 bases, with 11 bases between the two germline ends.

The V call is TRBV5-4, the J call TRBJ2-3; 8 bases align to TRBD2. The CDR3 is 16 residues long. Trimming at V came to 0 bases and at J to 4 bases, leaving 7 bases not matched to a gene. The germline V gene encodes CDR1 SGHNT and CDR2 YYREEE (reference sequence). CDR3 nucleotides: TGTGCCAGCAGCTTGGCCGGGGGGGCCTGGGCAGATACGCAGTATTTT. The encoded protein is CASSLAGGAWADTQYF.

This clone appeared once. This chain joins TRBV11-2 and TRBJ2-5, with 7 nucleotides matching TRBD2. The V and J ends lost 6 bases and 4 bases, in that order; junction bases with no gene match: 5. The V gene's germline CDR1 is SGHAT and CDR2 FQNNGV. This CDR3 contains 13 residues. The CDR3 DNA reads TGTGCCAGCAGGTTGGGCGGGGGAGAGACCCAGTACTTC. It codes for CASRLGGGETQYF.

As for this clone: A far larger clone is one nucleotide away, so this likely arose from a read error. The identical CDR3 is also encoded by other nucleotide sequences in the sample. The chain recombines TRBV19 with TRBJ1-5; D is unclear. In germline, CDR1 is LNHDA, CDR2 SQIVND (reference sequence). Trimming pared 7 bases from V and 5 bases from J, leaving 9 bases between. The CDR3 is 12 amino acids. The CDR3 protein is CASTTSYQPQHF. DNA for the CDR3: TGTGCCAGTACAACATCGTATCAGCCCCAGCATTTT.

The chain recombines TRBV11-2 with TRBJ2-2; possible D gene TRBD1, 7 bases. V was trimmed by 5 bases and J by 4 bases, leaving 14 bases between them. The CDR3 length is 15 residues. Looked up from germline, CDR1 is SGHAT and CDR2 is FQNNGV. The CDR3: CASSLTQGGTGELFF. CDR3 in DNA: TGTGCCAGCAGCCTGACCCAGGGGGGCACCGGGGAGCTGTTTTTT.

This clone was observed a handful of times. The chain links TRBV28 to TRBJ1-3; the D gene is possibly TRBD1 (5 bases). V lost 0 bases, J lost 0 bases, and 9 bases lay in between. The CDR3 consists of 16 residues. CDR1 is MDHEN and CDR2 is SYDVKM in the germline V gene. The CDR3 sequence is CASSLWAGTSGNTIYF. The CDR3 DNA is TGTGCCAGCAGTTTATGGGCAGGGACCTCTGGAAACACCATATATTTT.

The V call is TRBV5-5, the J call TRBJ1-1, with D uncertain. Trimming removed 0 bases from V and 5 bases from J, with 11 bases in between. The CDR3 extends over 14 amino acids. Germline-derived CDR1 and CDR2 are SGHKS and YYEKEE (reference sequence). Here the CDR3 DNA reads TGTGCCAGCAGCTTGGAAGGATTTACAACTGAAGCTTTCTTT. Its translation is CASSLEGFTTEAFF.

The gene calls are TRBV30 and TRBJ1-1; D gene unclear. CDR1 is GTSNPN, CDR2 SVGIG, per germline (reference sequence). V dropped 0 bases and J dropped 6 bases, with 11 bases sitting between them. The CDR3 totals 13 residues. CDR3 sequence reads: CAWSVHAPAEAFF. The CDR3 DNA reads as TGTGCCTGGAGTGTTCATGCACCGGCTGAAGCTTTCTTT. Combining the CDR3 with reference TRBV30 and TRBJ1-1 gives the whole variable domain SQTIHQWPATLVQPVGSPLSLECTVEGTSNPNLYWYRQAAGRGLQLLFYSVGIGQISSEVPQNLSASRPQDRQFILSSKKLLLSDSGFYLCAWSVHAPAEAFFGQGTRLTVV.

The chain has TRBV5-1 and TRBJ2-7, with TRBD2 identical over 9 bases. The length of the CDR3 is 14 residues. The ends lost 5 bases at V and 5 bases at J; junction bases unmatched: 8. Germline V lookup: CDR1 SGHRS, CDR2 YFSETQ. Written as DNA, the CDR3 is TGCGCCAGCAGTCGTCTAGCGGGATCCGACGAGCAGTACTTC. Translating it yields CASSRLAGSDEQYF.

This clone was seen a few times. This chain uses TRBV5-4 with TRBJ2-5; 9 bases map to TRBD2. The CDR3 runs 15 residues. V trimming: 4 bases; J trimming: 3 bases; junction bases outside the gene matches: 7. Germline CDR1 SGHNT, CDR2 YYREEE (reference sequence). The CDR3 spells CASSRRGGMKETQYF. CDR3 bases: TGTGCCAGCAGCCGGCGGGGGGGTATGAAAGAGACCCAGTACTTC.

The rearrangement links TRBV7-3 to TRBJ1-1; tentatively, D is TRBD1 (5 bases). V gave up 4 bases and J gave up 4 bases, with 7 bases separating them. This CDR3 is built from 12 residues. Germline-derived CDR1 and CDR2 are SGHTA and FQGTGA. The DNA of the CDR3 is TGTGCCAGCAGCTCCGGGGGCACTGAAGCTTTCTTT. This sequence encodes CASSSGGTEAFF.

This rearrangement joins TRBV11-2 to TRBJ1-4, with D possibly matching TRBD1 (5 bases). V shed 4 bases and J shed 4 bases, with 13 bases lying between them. Germline V gives CDR1 SGHAT, CDR2 FQNNGV. The CDR3 contains 15 residues. DNA for the CDR3: TGTGCCAGCAGCTCAGACAGCGGCTATAATGAAAAACTGTTTTTT. This codes for CASSSDSGYNEKLFF.

This chain joins TRBV18 and TRBJ2-1; the D gene is possibly TRBD1 (5 bases). This CDR3 spans 13 amino acids. Germline V lookup: CDR1 KGHSH, CDR2 LQKENI. Trimming shortened V by 3 bases and J by 7 bases, and 10 bases separated the two germline ends. For the CDR3, the DNA is TGTGCCAGCTCACCCCAGGGATTGAATGAGCAGTTCTTC. Encoded protein: CASSPQGLNEQFF.

J is TRBJ2-7 and V is TRBV4-1; 9 positions agree with TRBD2. There are 20 residues in the CDR3. V dropped 1 base and J dropped 3; count of bases not matched to a gene: 19. Per germline, CDR1 MGHRA and CDR2 YSYEKL. The chain's CDR3 is CASSQGRVLAGSPRRYEQYF. The CDR3 DNA is TGCGCCAGCAGCCAAGGTCGAGTCCTAGCGGGATCCCCCCGGCGCTACGAGCAGTACTTC.

The V gene is TRBV14, the J gene TRBJ1-1, with D possibly TRBD1 on 5 matching bases. The CDR3 consists of 14 residues. Germline assignment: CDR1 SGHDN and CDR2 FVKESK. Trimming left V 1 base short and J 1 base short, with 7 bases between. The CDR3: CASSQGQWNTEAFF. CDR3 sequence (DNA): TGTGCCAGCAGCCAAGGACAGTGGAACACTGAAGCTTTCTTT.

The rearrangement uses TRBV6-6 and TRBJ1-4, with D uncertain. The CDR3 extends over 13 amino acids. V was cut by 7 bases and J by 0 bases, with 6 bases left in between. Germline-derived CDR1 and CDR2 are MNHNY and SVGAGI (reference sequence). CDR3 region: CASTGSTNEKLFF. The CDR3 DNA reads TGTGCCAGCACTGGCTCAACTAATGAAAAACTGTTTTTT.

This rearrangement joins TRBV5-4 to TRBJ2-1; TRBD1 agrees at 8 bases. Germline CDR1 is SGHNT and CDR2 is YYREEE (reference sequence). This CDR3 contains 16 residues. The ends lost 4 bases at V and 5 bases at J; junction bases unmatched: 11. The DNA of the CDR3 is TGTGCCAGCAGCAAGACAGGGACAGGATTCGACAATGAGCAGTTCTTC. Translation gives CASSKTGTGFDNEQFF.

The table lists this clone with a few counts. The chain combines TRBV13 with TRBJ2-3; 12 nucleotides line up with TRBD2. The trim removed 3 bases at V and 0 bases at J, leaving 13 bases unmatched. Germline lookup yields CDR1 PRHDT and CDR2 FYEKMQ (reference sequence). This CDR3 comprises 20 residues. CDR3 protein: CASSFPTLAGGLLSTDTQYF. In nucleotides, the CDR3 is TGTGCCAGCAGCTTCCCCACACTAGCGGGGGGCCTCCTTAGCACAGATACGCAGTATTTT.

This clone turned up a few times. The rearrangement uses TRBV6-5 and TRBJ1-2, with 10 bases lining up with TRBD1. V dropped 2 bases and J dropped 5; count of bases not matched to a gene: 8. This CDR3 spans 16 amino acids. Germline CDR1 MNHEY, CDR2 SVGAGI. CDR3 DNA: TGTGCCAGCAGTTACAGACAGGGGGCAGCTAGGTATGGCTACACCTTC. Its translation is CASSYRQGAARYGYTF.